A single TCR beta chain is shown here with its context. Its target is not known. Graves' hyperthyroidism showing no ophthalmopathy progression within 18 months was considered stable. This sample is drawn from a study of T cells in Graves' hyperthyroidism and ophthalmopathy. Findings and limits, study-wide: Ophthalmopathy was told apart from stable hyperthyroidism by a 13 V-J model.

V was cut by 0 bases and J by 5 bases, with 9 bases left in between. The CDR3 totals 14 residues. CDR1 and CDR2 (germline): SGHRS, YFSETQ. The investigators amplified TCR beta CDR3 regions from RNA transcripts. First-round RT-PCR of the TCR CDR3 relied on the HTBI primer set. Each CDR3 protein gets one entry after TCRdb re-called the multiplex PCR reads with MiXCR. The sample holds fewer than 850,000 distinct CDR3 sequences, around 15% seen once. This TCR came from a man aged 50 to 59 with Graves' hyperthyroidism. The J gene is TRBJ1-5, the V gene TRBV5-1; D is possibly TRBD1 (5 bases). The sequenced sample consisted of blood. As DNA, the CDR3 is TGCGCCAGCAGCTTGGGCGGGGCTGATCAGCCCCAGCATTTT. Encoded protein: CASSLGGADQPQHF.